This T cell receptor (beta chain) was recovered during a study of human T cells and chemical hapten exposure. Study context: Cases of alopecia areata, totalis or universalis occurred in a predominantly female patient group. Overall study results and limits: Compared with pre-sensitization or healthy control sets, expanded TCRs clustered more.

This clonotype was counted many times. Antigen specificity is unknown. Library preparation tagged each individual cDNA molecule with a unique molecular identifier. Using its own MiXCR run on the RACE reads, TCRdb lists one record per CDR3 protein. The data show 380,000 or so distinct CDR3 sequences, 4.8% seen once. J lost 0 bases, V lost 4 bases, and 7 bases had no gene match. CDR1 is GTSNPN and CDR2 is SVGIG in the germline V gene (reference sequence). This CDR3 has 15 residues. Described time point: patch test 1, 2 weeks after DPC sensitization. The treatment: therapeutic diphenylcyclopropenone sensitization with weekly scalp DPC.

The rearrangement joins TRBV30 to TRBJ1-2, with 8 bases that match TRBD1. Sequenced material: whole blood, taken in connection with sensitization to the hapten diphenylcyclopropenone (DPC). The clonotype comes from a woman aged 45-65 years with alopecia areata. Some clones in this sample may be carry-over from other donors' samples. The CDR3 sequence: CAWMNDRGANYGYTF. In DNA, the CDR3 is TGTGCCTGGATGAACGACAGGGGAGCTAACTATGGCTACACCTTC.